This T cell receptor beta chain was recorded in a study of cytomegalovirus exposure and HLA in healthy donors. Profiling relied on immunoSEQ multiplex PCR, and the TCRdb table lists in-frame clones only, not all of them. The sample contains some 67,000 clones, approximately 94% of which appear only once. Losses at the gene ends were 4 bases for V and 8 bases for J; bases not matched to a gene: 14. Looked up from germline, CDR1 is SGHRS and CDR2 is YFSETQ. The CDR3 totals 16 residues. This clonotype originated in a woman between 18 and 29 years old in good health and CMV-seronegative. Sample: PBMCs. The gene calls are TRBV5-1 and TRBJ2-1; TRBD2 matches 8 bases. CDR3 in amino acids: CASSPTAGAWGDEQFF. The CDR3, as DNA: TGCGCCAGCAGCCCCACAGCGGGGGCCTGGGGTGATGAGCAGTTCTTC.